This entry lists 9 T cell receptor beta chains sequenced from one sample in a study of Graves' ophthalmopathy and Graves' hyperthyroidism. Amplifying from RNA transcripts, the study obtained TCR beta CDR3 regions. RT-PCR with HTBI primers came first, then second-round multiplex PCR. MiXCR, run by TCRdb on the multiplex PCR reads, gives a single entry per CDR3 protein. In the table there are nearly 400,000 distinct CDR3 sequences, around 18% of which are singletons. Sequenced sample: peripheral blood. Every receptor here comes from a woman aged 18-35 years with Graves' ophthalmopathy.

This clonotype came up many times. The chain links TRBV7-2 to TRBJ2-5; D not certain. V was clipped by 5 bases and J by 2 bases, with 12 bases between them. This CDR3 spans 14 amino acids. Germline assignment: CDR1 SGHTA and CDR2 FQGNSA. The CDR3 coding sequence is TGTGCCAGCAGCCCACGACCCATACAAGAGACCCAGTACTTC. Translated: CASSPRPIQETQYF.

This clonotype has ten or more counts. This chain uses TRBV2 with TRBJ2-6; D possibly corresponds to TRBD2 (5 bases). Looked up from germline, CDR1 is SNHLY and CDR2 is FYNNEI. With 2 bases removed from V and 3 bases from J, the gap between germline ends came to 8 bases. The CDR3 contains 15 residues. CDR3 bases: TGTGCCAGCAGTGAACGGGGTGGTGGGGCCAACGTCCTGACTTTC. Protein product: CASSERGGGANVLTF.

The rearrangement uses TRBV25-1 and TRBJ2-5, with 7 bases fitting TRBD2. The V gene's germline CDR1 is MGHDK and CDR2 SYGVNS. This CDR3 comprises 15 residues. The V gene end was trimmed by 2 bases and the J gene end by 3 bases; junction bases not matched to a gene: 6. In nucleotides, the CDR3 is TGTGCCAGCAGTGAACCGTCTAGCGGTGAAGAGACCCAGTACTTC. It specifies CASSEPSSGEETQYF.

This clonotype was picked up many times. The chain joins TRBV12-3 or TRBV12-4 to TRBJ2-4, with D perhaps TRBD1 (6 bases). The CDR3 totals 16 residues. V was shortened by 7 bases and J by 0 bases, with 16 bases between the two germline ends. The CDR3 nucleotides are TGTGCCAGCACCCACAGGGAAGGGCTAGCCAAAAACATTCAGTACTTC. Its protein is CASTHREGLAKNIQYF.

This clonotype has at least ten counts. The CDR3 spells CASRQGLTNTEAFF. DNA for the CDR3: TGTGCCAGCAGGCAGGGACTGACGAACACTGAAGCTTTCTTT. The V gene is TRBV6-5, the J gene TRBJ1-1; D possibly corresponds to TRBD1 (5 bases). This CDR3 is 14 amino acids long. CDR1 is MNHEY and CDR2 is SVGAGI in the germline V gene. V lost 6 bases, J lost 1 base, and 12 bases lay in between.

This clonotype has ten or more counts. The chain carries TRBV6-2 or TRBV6-3 and TRBJ2-7; the match to TRBD1 covers 8 bases. With V trimmed by 6 bases and J by 3 bases, 7 bases remained unmatched. The germline gives CDR1 MNHEY, CDR2 SVGEGT. This CDR3 is built from 14 residues. CDR3 amino acids: CASRSQGVLYEQYF. Here the CDR3 DNA reads TGTGCCAGCAGATCACAGGGGGTACTCTACGAGCAGTACTTC.

This clonotype has a count of ten or more. V usage is TRBV12-3 or TRBV12-4 and J usage is TRBJ2-7; 9 bases fit TRBD1. Trimming cost V 2 bases and J 5 bases; bases outside gene matches: 7. This CDR3 comprises 15 residues. The CDR3 loop is CASSLTTGGPHEQYF. CDR3 DNA: TGTGCCAGCAGTTTAACGACAGGGGGTCCTCACGAGCAGTACTTC.

In this sample, this clonotype turned up many times. V gene TRBV6-2 or TRBV6-3 combines with J gene TRBJ1-1, with no clear D. V lost 7 bases and J 1 base, leaving 10 bases between the germline ends. CDR1 and CDR2 (germline): MNHEY, SVGEGT. This CDR3 has 13 amino acids. As DNA, the CDR3 is TGTGCCAGCACCCGTGTTCAGAACACTGAAGCTTTCTTT. This sequence encodes CASTRVQNTEAFF.

This clonotype turned up a few times. CDR3 coding DNA: TGTGCCAGCAGTTGGACAGGGGGGGATGAGACCCAGTACTTC. This gives the protein CASSWTGGDETQYF. The chain carries TRBV28 and TRBJ2-5; TRBD1 aligns across 10 bases. The CDR3 has 14 amino acids. Trimming at V came to 4 bases and at J to 5 bases, leaving 4 bases not matched to a gene. Germline values: CDR1 MDHEN, CDR2 SYDVKM.